The 8 T cell receptor beta chains below were found in one sample sequenced in a study of cytomegalovirus exposure and HLA in healthy donors. Both 60 Vbeta primers and 13 Jbeta primers went into the PCR. Sequencing used immunoSEQ multiplex PCR; TCRdb keeps in-frame clones, though not all of them. The data show about 200,000 clones, more than 85% seen once. The sequenced sample was PBMCs. The receptor set was obtained from a woman in her late teens or twenties in good health and CMV-seronegative.

This clone was counted only a few times. Written as DNA, the CDR3 is TGTGCCAGCAGCCCCGCGACAGGGTCGAACACTGAAGCTTTCTTT. It codes for CASSPATGSNTEAFF. The rearrangement links TRBV7-9 to TRBJ1-1; 7 nucleotides match TRBD1. Germline values: CDR1 SEHNR, CDR2 FQNEAQ (reference sequence). The junction had 7 bases not matched to a gene; V was cut back by 5 bases and J by 1 base. The CDR3 has 15 amino acids.

CDR3 sequence: CASSAGTSSYEQYF. The CDR3 DNA sequence: TGCGCCAGCAGCGCTGGGACATCTTCCTACGAGCAGTACTTC. The chain carries TRBV5-1 and TRBJ2-7; a possible D gene is TRBD1 (6 bases). The CDR3 is made up of 14 amino acids. Trimming removed 4 bases from V and 1 base from J, with 12 bases in between. Germline-derived CDR1 and CDR2 are SGHRS and YFSETQ.

The rearrangement links TRBV28 to TRBJ2-7; 9 bases line up with TRBD2. Unmatched junction bases numbered 12, after V lost 5 bases and J lost 4 bases. In germline, CDR1 is MDHEN, CDR2 SYDVKM. This CDR3 comprises 16 residues. DNA for the CDR3: TGTGCCAGCAGTCCTATAGGCGGGGGGGCCTTGTACGAGCAGTACTTC. This encodes CASSPIGGGALYEQYF. The complete variable domain, with remaining parts taken from reference TRBV28 and TRBJ2-7, reads DVKVTQSSRYLVKRTGEKVFLECVQDMDHENMFWYRQDPGLGLRLIYFSYDVKMKEKGDIPEGYSVSREKKERFSLILESASTNQTSMYLCASSPIGGGALYEQYFGPGTRLTVT.

The genes are TRBV6-5 and TRBJ2-7; TRBD1 agrees at 7 bases. Germline CDR1 MNHEY, CDR2 SVGAGI. The CDR3 runs to 15 residues. Trimming cost V 2 bases and J 2 bases; bases outside gene matches: 6. CDR3 amino acids: CASSYDRENAYEQYF. In DNA, the CDR3 is TGTGCCAGCAGTTACGACAGGGAGAACGCCTACGAGCAGTACTTC.

The chain recombines TRBV7-9 with TRBJ1-5, with D possibly matching TRBD1 (6 bases). With 5 bases removed from V and 6 bases from J, the gap between germline ends came to 11 bases. Germline loops: CDR1 SEHNR, CDR2 FQNEAQ (reference sequence). The CDR3 runs 13 residues. The CDR3 here is CASSRGAGQPQHF. In nucleotides, the CDR3 is TGTGCCAGCAGCCGGGGGGCTGGTCAGCCCCAGCATTTT.

This clone has just one count. The genes are TRBV5-1 and TRBJ1-2; perhaps TRBD1 as D (5 bases). V lost 2 bases, J lost 2 bases, and 13 bases lay in between. The length of the CDR3 is 15 residues. The germline V gene encodes CDR1 SGHRS and CDR2 YFSETQ. The CDR3 loop is CASSFTQGGNYGYTF. As DNA, the CDR3 is TGCGCCAGCAGCTTTACGCAGGGTGGGAACTATGGCTACACCTTC.

The chain recombines TRBV7-6 with TRBJ2-1, with 9 bases that match TRBD2. The CDR3 length is 15 residues. The V gene end was trimmed by 5 bases and the J gene end by 10 bases; junction bases not matched to a gene: 12. CDR1 is SGHVS, CDR2 FNYEAQ, per germline. CDR3 bases: TGTGCCAGCAGCGACGCGGGGGGGCAATACGGGGAGCAGTTCTTC. Amino acid sequence: CASSDAGGQYGEQFF.

This clone was seen a handful of times. This chain uses TRBV11-3 with TRBJ2-6, with D perhaps matching TRBD2 (7 bases). The CDR3 runs 15 residues. CDR1 and CDR2 (germline): SGHNT, YENEEA. The V end was cut by 4 bases, the J end by 2 bases, with 9 bases between. This CDR3 reads CASSSGGTGANVLTF. The CDR3 nucleotides read TGTGCCAGCAGCTCGGGGGGCACTGGGGCCAACGTCCTGACTTTC.